These 26 T cell receptor beta chains were all obtained from the same sample, sequenced in a study of T cells in Graves' hyperthyroidism and ophthalmopathy. RNA transcripts provided the source from which TCR beta CDR3 regions were amplified. The primer set for the first-round RT-PCR of the TCR CDR3 was HTBI. TCRdb re-derived calls from the multiplex PCR reads in MiXCR, one entry per CDR3 protein. The repertoire holds 360,000 or so distinct CDR3 sequences, 19% seen once, with about 3.7% in the top ten. Input material: blood. The source is a young woman with Graves' hyperthyroidism.

This clonotype was found many times. The rearrangement links TRBV28 to TRBJ1-2; D is undetermined. This CDR3 comprises 16 residues. CDR1 and CDR2 (germline): MDHEN, SYDVKM. V lost 1 base and J 3 bases, leaving 15 bases between the germline ends. The CDR3 DNA reads as TGTGCCAGCAGTTTATACTCCACCGGGGTTGACTATGGCTACACCTTC. It encodes CASSLYSTGVDYGYTF.

This clonotype was found many times. The chain recombines TRBV12-3 or TRBV12-4 with TRBJ1-3; 7 bases align to TRBD1. This CDR3 region has 14 residues. Germline trimming cut 5 bases from V and 4 bases from J; bases unmatched to any gene: 5. CDR3 sequence reads: CASSPTGVGNTIYF. The CDR3 DNA sequence: TGTGCCAGCAGTCCTACAGGGGTCGGAAACACCATATATTTT.

Many counts were recorded for this clonotype. The V call is TRBV12-3 or TRBV12-4, the J call TRBJ2-7; 13 bases align to TRBD2. The CDR3 has 15 residues. Trimming at V came to 11 bases and at J to 6 bases, leaving 13 bases not matched to a gene. The CDR3 bases are TGTGCCGTCGCGGGACTAGCGGGGACCTCCAGCGAGCAGTACTTC. Translated, it gives CAVAGLAGTSSEQYF.

The sample holds many counts of this clonotype. This chain uses TRBV29-1 with TRBJ2-5; 7 bases are a match to TRBD1. V was pared by 5 bases and J by 0 bases, with 12 bases of the junction left unmatched. Germline CDR1 and CDR2: SQVTM and ANQGSEA. This CDR3 spans 16 amino acids. The CDR3 loop is CSVSILGTVYQETQYF. CDR3 DNA sequence: TGCAGCGTTTCTATCCTAGGGACAGTGTACCAAGAGACCCAGTACTTC.

This clonotype has a count of ten or more. This rearrangement joins TRBV27 to TRBJ2-7; unclear D gene. V was trimmed by 0 bases and J by 0 bases, leaving 6 bases between them. The CDR3 runs 14 residues. Germline values: CDR1 MNHEY, CDR2 SMNVEV (reference sequence). The CDR3 loop is CASSLSGFSYEQYF. The CDR3 nucleotides are TGTGCCAGCAGTTTATCAGGGTTCTCCTACGAGCAGTACTTC.

This clonotype appeared many times. This chain joins TRBV13 and TRBJ1-5; a possible D gene is TRBD1 (6 bases). The V gene's germline CDR1 is PRHDT and CDR2 FYEKMQ (reference sequence). This CDR3 spans 20 amino acids. Trimming took 5 bases from V and 4 from J, leaving 30 bases between them. The CDR3 loop is CASSPPSGQYIVSWNQPQHF. CDR3 sequence (DNA): TGTGCCAGCAGCCCCCCCTCAGGACAGTATATAGTATCATGGAATCAGCCCCAGCATTTT.

This clonotype has ten or more counts. This chain joins TRBV6-4 and TRBJ2-3; perhaps TRBD1 as D (5 bases). Between the trimmed V and J ends, which lost 2 bases and 4 bases, there was a span of 7 bases. Per the germline V gene, CDR1 is MRHNA and CDR2 is SNTAGT. The CDR3 contains 13 residues. CDR3 DNA: TGTGCCAGCAGTGACGGGGCTGCAGATACGCAGTATTTT. It codes for CASSDGAADTQYF.

This clonotype was recorded at least ten times. The chain is built from TRBV7-3 and TRBJ2-2; D is unclear. Germline CDR1 reads SGHTA; CDR2 reads FQGTGA. The V end lost 0 bases, the J end lost 3 bases, and 11 bases lay between the germline ends. This CDR3 comprises 16 residues. Here the CDR3 reads CASSLTRVSYTGELFF. The CDR3 DNA is TGTGCCAGCAGCTTAACTAGGGTGTCGTACACCGGGGAGCTGTTTTTT.

Many counts were recorded for this clonotype. The V call is TRBV9, the J call TRBJ2-5; weak D call: TRBD2 (6 bases). Trimming removed 7 bases at V and 5 bases at J, with 15 bases between. The CDR3 consists of 13 residues. Germline lookup yields CDR1 SGDLS and CDR2 YYNGEE. The CDR3 nucleotides read TGTGCCAGCGCGGGGACCCGGGGGGAGACCCAGTACTTC. This translates into CASAGTRGETQYF. Looking up the rest from reference TRBV9 and TRBJ2-5 gives the full variable domain: DSGVTQTPKHLITATGQRVTLRCSPRSGDLSVYWYQQSLDQGLQFLIQYYNGEERAKGNILERFSAQQFPDLHSELNLSSLELGDSALYFCASAGTRGETQYFGPGTRLLVL.

This clonotype was picked up many times. This chain joins TRBV30 and TRBJ2-7; D possibly matches TRBD1 or TRBD2 (5 bases each). Germline loops: CDR1 GTSNPN, CDR2 SVGIG (reference sequence). The V gene lost 0 bases and the J gene lost 6 bases, with 9 bases spanning the gap. The CDR3 spans 12 residues. Here the CDR3 reads CAWSVGAPEQYF. The CDR3 coding sequence is TGTGCCTGGAGTGTCGGGGCGCCCGAGCAGTACTTC.

The sample holds many counts of this clonotype. The J gene is TRBJ1-2, the V gene TRBV2; D possibly corresponds to TRBD1 (5 bases). This CDR3 has 15 amino acids. Germline V gene lookup returns CDR1 SNHLY and CDR2 FYNNEI. Trimming removed 6 bases from V and 2 bases from J, with 16 bases in between. The CDR3 coding sequence is TGTGCCAGCAGGACAGAAAGCAACAGGAACTATGGCTACACCTTC. Translation: CASRTESNRNYGYTF.

This clonotype was detected ten times or more. The chain links TRBV6-1 to TRBJ1-5; D unresolved. Germline V gene lookup returns CDR1 MNHNS and CDR2 SASEGT. This CDR3 has 15 residues. V was clipped by 5 bases and J by 0 bases, with 11 bases between them. This chain's CDR3 is CASSLGFYSNQPQHF. As DNA, the CDR3 is TGTGCCAGCAGTCTGGGATTCTATAGCAATCAGCCCCAGCATTTT.

In this sample, this clonotype turned up many times. The chain employs TRBV20-1 and TRBJ1-3; no definite D call. Trimming pared 6 bases from V and 4 bases from J, leaving 13 bases between. Germline values: CDR1 DFQATT, CDR2 SNEGSKA (reference sequence). This CDR3 is 13 amino acids long. The CDR3 spells CSAQSVSGNTIYF. Written as DNA, the CDR3 is TGCAGTGCCCAGAGTGTTTCCGGAAACACCATATATTTT.

This clonotype has a count of ten or more. CDR3 in DNA: TGTGCCAGCAGCCATGGACAGGTGGATGGCTACACCTTC. As protein: CASSHGQVDGYTF. The rearrangement uses TRBV3-1 and TRBJ1-2, with 7 bases aligning to TRBD1. Germline V lookup: CDR1 LGHDT, CDR2 YNNKEL (reference sequence). The CDR3 has 13 residues. V gave up 3 bases and J gave up 6 bases; unmatched junction bases: 4.

The V gene is TRBV5-1, the J gene TRBJ1-1; D gene uncertain. This CDR3 has 14 residues. The ends were cut back, 4 bases at V and 10 bases at J, with 20 bases in the middle. CDR1 and CDR2 (germline): SGHRS, YFSETQ. The CDR3 loop reads CASSPDPTGPGAFF. CDR3 DNA: TGCGCCAGCAGCCCGGACCCTACCGGACCGGGAGCTTTCTTT. The complete variable domain, with remaining parts taken from reference TRBV5-1 and TRBJ1-1, reads KAGVTQTPRYLIKTRGQQVTLSCSPISGHRSVSWYQQTPGQGLQFLFEYFSETQRNKGNFPGRFSGRQFSNSRSEMNVSTLELGDSALYLCASSPDPTGPGAFFGQGTRLTVV.

As regards this clonotype: Just one base apart from a much larger clone, this may be a read error. V usage is TRBV6-1 and J usage is TRBJ2-7; 7 bases map to TRBD1. With V trimmed by 3 bases and J by 2 bases, 10 bases remained unmatched. The CDR3 loop spans 16 amino acids. The germline gives CDR1 MNHNS, CDR2 SASEGT. CDR3 DNA: TGTGCCAGCAGTGATCCCCTTCGGGACAGTACCTACGAGCAGTACTTC. Protein product: CASSDPLRDSTYEQYF.

This sequence joins TRBV11-2 and TRBJ2-2; possible D gene TRBD2, 5 bases. CDR3 length: 16 amino acids. Germline-derived CDR1 and CDR2 are SGHAT and FQNNGV. V lost 0 bases and J 7 bases, leaving 15 bases between the germline ends. The CDR3 DNA reads TGTGCCAGCAGCTTAGAAGGAGGTCGGGGTGGCGGGGAGCTGTTTTTT. This gives the protein CASSLEGGRGGGELFF.

This clonotype has ten or more counts. The chain joins TRBV14 to TRBJ1-2; maybe TRBD1 (6 bases). This CDR3 contains 12 residues. Per germline, CDR1 SGHDN and CDR2 FVKESK. Trimming took off 5 bases at V and 4 bases at J, with 8 bases between the two ends. Written as DNA, the CDR3 is TGTGCCAGCAGCAGGACAGCCTATGGCTACACCTTC. Amino acids: CASSRTAYGYTF.

The sample holds many counts of this clonotype. V gene TRBV24-1 combines with J gene TRBJ2-5; D may be TRBD1 (6 bases). The germline V gene encodes CDR1 KGHDR and CDR2 SFDVKD. The CDR3 is 14 amino acids. V gave up 9 bases and J gave up 5 bases, with 18 bases separating them. Here the CDR3 DNA reads TGTGCCACCCAAGGAGTAACAGGGCCGGAGACCCAGTACTTC. Translated: CATQGVTGPETQYF.

This clonotype was picked up a small number of times. The V and J genes are TRBV9 and TRBJ1-5; no reliable D call. V dropped 4 bases and J dropped 7 bases, with 15 bases sitting between them. CDR3 size: 14 residues. Germline V gene sequence: CDR1 SGDLS, CDR2 YYNGEE. CDR3 DNA: TGTGCCAGCAGCCCAACCCCGCGAGGACAGCCCCAGCATTTT. Protein: CASSPTPRGQPQHF.

This clonotype was seen only a few times. V is TRBV20-1 and J is TRBJ1-4; D is perhaps TRBD1 (5 bases). This CDR3 spans 14 amino acids. CDR1 is DFQATT, CDR2 SNEGSKA, per germline (reference sequence). Trimming pared 1 base from V and 6 bases from J, leaving 12 bases between. The CDR3 region is CSARAQGEDEKLFF. Here the CDR3 DNA reads TGCAGTGCTAGAGCCCAGGGCGAGGATGAAAAACTGTTTTTT.

This clonotype was seen ten or more times. The CDR3 region has the DNA TGTGCCAGCAGCCCCCATCGGACTGAAGCTTTCTTT. It specifies CASSPHRTEAFF. The rearrangement uses TRBV6-5 and TRBJ1-1, with D unresolved. V lost 6 bases, J lost 5 bases, and 10 bases lay in between. The germline gives CDR1 MNHEY, CDR2 SVGAGI. This CDR3 is built from 12 residues.

At least ten counts were recorded for this clonotype. The rearrangement links TRBV7-9 to TRBJ2-7; 8 positions agree with TRBD1. The CDR3 spans 14 residues. V gave up 5 bases and J gave up 2 bases; unmatched junction bases: 5. The V gene's germline CDR1 is SEHNR and CDR2 FQNEAQ (reference sequence). CDR3 region: CASSATGGTYEQYF. The DNA for the CDR3 is TGTGCCAGCAGCGCAACAGGGGGGACCTACGAGCAGTACTTC.

At least ten counts were recorded for this clonotype. The rearrangement joins TRBV6-1 to TRBJ2-5; D might be TRBD2 (5 bases). Germline loops: CDR1 MNHNS, CDR2 SASEGT. The CDR3 runs 13 residues. The DNA for the CDR3 is TGTGGGTACTCCGGGGATACCGGGGAGACCCAGTACTTC. Its protein is CGYSGDTGETQYF.

This clonotype was observed at least ten times. The chain combines TRBV20-1 with TRBJ1-1; D is perhaps TRBD1 (6 bases). The CDR3 is made up of 13 amino acids. CDR1 DFQATT and CDR2 SNEGSKA come from the germline V gene (reference sequence). V lost 6 bases, J lost 5 bases, and 16 bases lay in between. CDR3 residues: CSASETGRTEAFF. The CDR3 nucleotides read TGCAGTGCGAGCGAAACAGGGCGGACTGAAGCTTTCTTT.

The chain links TRBV7-9 to TRBJ1-1, with D unresolved. Between the trimmed V and J ends, which lost 10 bases and 1 base, there was a span of 10 bases. The CDR3 sequence is 12 residues long. CDR1 SEHNR and CDR2 FQNEAQ come from the germline V gene (reference sequence). CDR3 sequence (DNA): TGTGCCACCCGACGAGAGAACACTGAAGCTTTCTTT. Its protein product is CATRRENTEAFF.